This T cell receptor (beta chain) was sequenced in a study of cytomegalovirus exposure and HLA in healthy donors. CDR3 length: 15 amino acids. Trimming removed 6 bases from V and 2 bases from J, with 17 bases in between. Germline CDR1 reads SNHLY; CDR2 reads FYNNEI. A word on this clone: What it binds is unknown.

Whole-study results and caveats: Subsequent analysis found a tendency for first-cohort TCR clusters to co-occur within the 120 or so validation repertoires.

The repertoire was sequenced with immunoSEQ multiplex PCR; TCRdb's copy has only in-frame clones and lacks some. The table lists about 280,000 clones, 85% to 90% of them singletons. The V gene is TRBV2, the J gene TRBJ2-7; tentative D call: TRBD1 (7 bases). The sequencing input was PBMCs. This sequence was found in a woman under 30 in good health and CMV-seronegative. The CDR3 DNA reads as TGTGCCAGCAGGGGAGGAGGGGGCCTTCCCTACGAGCAGTACTTC. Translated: CASRGGGGLPYEQYF.